Listed below are T cell receptor beta chains from one sample, sequenced in a study of beta chain features in type 1 diabetes. The repertoire was sequenced with immunoSEQ multiplex PCR; TCRdb's copy has only in-frame clones and lacks some. The sample consists of 630,000 or so clones, about 14% of them appearing once. Sequenced material: naive CD4+ T cells from blood. The receptors were sampled from a man aged 18 to 29 with type 1 diabetes. CDR3s include the opening cysteine and the closing phenylalanine or tryptophan. Fields, in order: V gene, clone size, CDR3 protein. Size values are once, few and many counts, or a class for expanded clones, and some rows have none.

>TRBV6-5|.
CASSSTGLWEDTQYF
>TRBV10-1|few
CASSATSGRTGELFF
>TRBV4-1|.
CASSQEKRSYAGELFF
>TRBV5-1|few
CASSLEGAGDTQYF
>TRBV9|.
CASSVGGSWTGELFF
>TRBV7-6|once
CASSPQGLGEKLFF
>TRBV29-1|few
CSVGGQGNIQYF
>TRBV4-1|few
CASSRGTSGTDTQYF
>TRBV29-1|few
CSVDGPSQETQYF
>TRBV27|.
CASSGTAFHGYTF
>TRBV30|.
CAWSVGYSYEQYF
>TRBV7-9|few
CASSPAGTADQPQHF
>TRBV5-4|few
CASSLGTSQGALHF
>TRBV7-2|.
CASSLGGKTGELFF
>TRBV6-1|once
CASSIDRGDYGYTF
>TRBV5-1|.
CASSSRGLGSVDEQYF
>TRBV6-6|few
CGVRAEINEKLFF
>TRBV6-5|.
CASSYQPYHTDTQYF
>TRBV7-2|.
CASSSNQGGYNSPLHF
>TRBV4-1|.
CASSQERGRNEKLFF
>TRBV27|few
CASSLNPSTGNEQFF
>TRBV2|.
CASSHERNEQYF
>TRBV7-9|.
CASSLEGAGTQQFF
>TRBV30|.
CAWSVVMGGNQPQHF
>TRBV7-2|.
CASNDRPQETQYF
>TRBV9|.
CASSVATDTQYF
>TRBV18|.
CASSPGSAEAFF
>TRBV30|few
CAWSSGFGQPQHF
>TRBV7-2|.
CASTQAWGAISSYEQYF
>TRBV27|few
CASSGPPENEQFF
>TRBV29-1|.
CRADQDREGFF
>TRBV29-1|.
CSVAWHTSGSNQPQHF
>TRBV4-1|few
CASSQVGGNYGYTF
>TRBV2|.
CASSELGQVGYTF
>TRBV9|few
CASSVRGTEAFF
>TRBV7-9|.
CASSLVPPGGRAEAFF
>TRBV2|.
CASSEATFGGSYEQYF
>TRBV5-1|once
CASSAAGTGGGTDTQYF
>TRBV7-2|few
CASSTGLAGVVIGQYF
>TRBV29-1|few
CSVDQGVNEQFF
>TRBV18|.
CASSLYTGFWGQPQHF
>TRBV5-1|.
CASSFGGTLTDTQYF
>TRBV28|.
CASSSTETQYF
>TRBV30|few
CAWKVRSYEQYF
>TRBV30|.
CAWSRKGGHTEAFF
>TRBV7-2|few
CASRASGLGEQYF
>TRBV4-1|.
CASSQEGGLGSETQYF
>TRBV7-2|few
CASSLSGDEQYF
>TRBV5-6|.
CASSFGTKDSGANVLTF
>TRBV27|few
CASSLWGQQETQYF
>TRBV4-2|few
CASSQETRPYEQYF
>TRBV7-9|few
CASSLNTGYEQYF
>TRBV4-2|.
CASSQDIRKGGYGYTF
>TRBV30|few
CAWSRRTGYTEAFF
>TRBV4-1|.
CASSRGGRLTAPTDTQYF